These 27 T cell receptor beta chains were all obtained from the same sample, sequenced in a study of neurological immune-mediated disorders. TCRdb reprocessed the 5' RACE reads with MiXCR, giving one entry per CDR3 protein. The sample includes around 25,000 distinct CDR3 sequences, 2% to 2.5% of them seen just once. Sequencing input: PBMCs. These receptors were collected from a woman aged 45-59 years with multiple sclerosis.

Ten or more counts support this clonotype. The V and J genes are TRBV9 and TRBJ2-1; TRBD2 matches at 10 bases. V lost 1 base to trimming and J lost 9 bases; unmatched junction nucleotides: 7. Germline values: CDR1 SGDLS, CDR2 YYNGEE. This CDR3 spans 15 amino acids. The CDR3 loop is CASSVSSGRAGEQFF. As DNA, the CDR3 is TGTGCCAGCAGCGTATCCAGCGGGAGGGCCGGTGAGCAGTTCTTC.

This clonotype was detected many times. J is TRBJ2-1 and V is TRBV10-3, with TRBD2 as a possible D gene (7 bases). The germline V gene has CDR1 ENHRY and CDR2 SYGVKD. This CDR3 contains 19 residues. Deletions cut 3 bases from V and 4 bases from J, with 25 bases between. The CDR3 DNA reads TGTGCCATCAGTGATCGTCCTTCGGGGGGAGACAGGCGATACAATGAGCAGTTCTTC. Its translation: CAISDRPSGGDRRYNEQFF.

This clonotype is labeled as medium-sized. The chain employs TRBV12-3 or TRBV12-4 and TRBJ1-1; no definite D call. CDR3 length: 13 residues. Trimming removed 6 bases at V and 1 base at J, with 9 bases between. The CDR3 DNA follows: TGTGCCAGCAGCCCCGGGAGGAACACTGAAGCTTTCTTT. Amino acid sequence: CASSPGRNTEAFF.

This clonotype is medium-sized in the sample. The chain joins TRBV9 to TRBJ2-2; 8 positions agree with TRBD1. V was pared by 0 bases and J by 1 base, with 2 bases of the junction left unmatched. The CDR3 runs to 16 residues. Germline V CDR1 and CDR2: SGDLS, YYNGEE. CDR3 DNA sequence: TGTGCCAGCAGCGTAGAGGGGACAGGGAACACCGGGGAGCTGTTTTTT. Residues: CASSVEGTGNTGELFF.

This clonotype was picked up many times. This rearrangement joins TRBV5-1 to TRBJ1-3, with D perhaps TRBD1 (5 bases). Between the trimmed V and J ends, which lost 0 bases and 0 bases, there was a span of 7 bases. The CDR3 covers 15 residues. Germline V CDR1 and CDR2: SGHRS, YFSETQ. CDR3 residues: CASSLGDGSGNTIYF. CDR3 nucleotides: TGCGCCAGCAGCTTGGGGGACGGCTCTGGAAACACCATATATTTT.

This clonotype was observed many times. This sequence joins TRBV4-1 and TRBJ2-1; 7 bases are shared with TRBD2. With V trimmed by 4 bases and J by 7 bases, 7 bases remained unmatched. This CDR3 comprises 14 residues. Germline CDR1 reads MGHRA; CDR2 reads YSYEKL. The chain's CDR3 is CASSLGSGRNEQFF. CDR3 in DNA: TGCGCCAGCAGCCTTGGTAGCGGGCGGAATGAGCAGTTCTTC.

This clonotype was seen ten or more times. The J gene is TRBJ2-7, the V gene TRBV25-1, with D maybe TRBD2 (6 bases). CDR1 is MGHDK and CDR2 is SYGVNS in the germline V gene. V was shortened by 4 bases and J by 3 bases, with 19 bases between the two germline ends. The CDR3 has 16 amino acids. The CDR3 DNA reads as TGTGCCAGCAGTGGGCGGGATAAGGACGGTTACTACGAGCAGTACTTC. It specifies CASSGRDKDGYYEQYF.

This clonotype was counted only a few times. CDR3 coding DNA: TGTGCCAGCACCTGGGACAGGGGTATGAACACTGAAGCTTTCTTT. Its protein is CASTWDRGMNTEAFF. The chain combines TRBV2 with TRBJ1-1, with 10 positions matching TRBD1. This CDR3 has 15 residues. After removal of 7 bases from V and 0 bases from J, the junction contained 5 bases not matched to a gene. Germline V gives CDR1 SNHLY, CDR2 FYNNEI.

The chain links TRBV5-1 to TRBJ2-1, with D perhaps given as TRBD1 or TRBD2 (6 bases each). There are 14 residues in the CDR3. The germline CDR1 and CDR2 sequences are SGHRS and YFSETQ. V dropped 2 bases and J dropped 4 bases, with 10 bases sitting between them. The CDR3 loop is CASSFRGGYNEQFF. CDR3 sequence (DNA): TGCGCCAGCAGCTTCCGAGGGGGGTACAATGAGCAGTTCTTC.

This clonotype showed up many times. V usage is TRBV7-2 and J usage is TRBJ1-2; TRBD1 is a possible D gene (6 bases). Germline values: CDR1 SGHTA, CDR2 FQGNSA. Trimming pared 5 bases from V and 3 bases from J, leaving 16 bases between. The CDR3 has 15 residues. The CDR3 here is CASSPQATGYYGYTF. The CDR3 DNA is TGTGCCAGCAGCCCTCAGGCGACAGGTTACTATGGCTACACCTTC.

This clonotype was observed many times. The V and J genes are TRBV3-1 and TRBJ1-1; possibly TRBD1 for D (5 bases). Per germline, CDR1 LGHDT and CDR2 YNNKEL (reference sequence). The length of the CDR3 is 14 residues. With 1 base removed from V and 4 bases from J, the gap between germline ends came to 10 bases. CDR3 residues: CASSQAVGATEAFF. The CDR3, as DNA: TGTGCCAGCAGCCAAGCGGTTGGGGCCACTGAAGCTTTCTTT.

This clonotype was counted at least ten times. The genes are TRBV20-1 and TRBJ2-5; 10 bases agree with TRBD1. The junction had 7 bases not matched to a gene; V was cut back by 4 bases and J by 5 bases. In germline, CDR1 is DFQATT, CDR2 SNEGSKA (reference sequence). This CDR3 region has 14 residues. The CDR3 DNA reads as TGCAGTGCTATTTCCGGGACAGGGGATGAGACCCAGTACTTC. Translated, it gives CSAISGTGDETQYF.

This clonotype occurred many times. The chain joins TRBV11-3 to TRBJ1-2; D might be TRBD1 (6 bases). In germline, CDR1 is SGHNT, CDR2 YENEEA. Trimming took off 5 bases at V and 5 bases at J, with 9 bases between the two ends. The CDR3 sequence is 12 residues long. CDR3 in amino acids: CASSPQGYGYTF. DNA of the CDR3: TGTGCCAGCAGCCCACAGGGATATGGCTACACCTTC.

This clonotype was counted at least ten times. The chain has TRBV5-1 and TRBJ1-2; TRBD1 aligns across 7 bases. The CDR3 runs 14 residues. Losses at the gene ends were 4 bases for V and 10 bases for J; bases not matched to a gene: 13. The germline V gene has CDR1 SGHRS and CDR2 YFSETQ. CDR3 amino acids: CASSPIGGQPNYTF. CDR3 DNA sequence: TGCGCCAGCAGCCCCATCGGGGGACAGCCGAACTACACCTTC.

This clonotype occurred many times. Written as DNA, the CDR3 is TGTGCCAGCAGTTACGGGCTGCAGACCCAGTACTTC. Translating gives CASSYGLQTQYF. The J gene is TRBJ2-5, the V gene TRBV6-2 or TRBV6-3, with D unresolved. The CDR3 consists of 12 residues. Germline lookup yields CDR1 MNHEY and CDR2 SVGEGT. V lost 2 bases to trimming and J lost 6 bases, with 7 bases between them.

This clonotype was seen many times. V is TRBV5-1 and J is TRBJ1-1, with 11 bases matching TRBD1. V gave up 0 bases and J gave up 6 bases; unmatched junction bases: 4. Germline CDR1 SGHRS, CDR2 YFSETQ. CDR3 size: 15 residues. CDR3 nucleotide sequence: TGCGCCAGCAGCTTGGATGGACAGGGGGCTTCTGAAGCTTTCTTT. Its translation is CASSLDGQGASEAFF.

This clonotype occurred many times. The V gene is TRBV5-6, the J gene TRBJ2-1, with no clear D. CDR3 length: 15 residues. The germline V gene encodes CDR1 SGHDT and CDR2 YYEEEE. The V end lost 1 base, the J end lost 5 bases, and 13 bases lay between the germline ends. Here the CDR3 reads CASSLLGQADNEQFF. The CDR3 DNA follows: TGTGCCAGCAGCTTGTTAGGTCAGGCCGACAATGAGCAGTTCTTC.

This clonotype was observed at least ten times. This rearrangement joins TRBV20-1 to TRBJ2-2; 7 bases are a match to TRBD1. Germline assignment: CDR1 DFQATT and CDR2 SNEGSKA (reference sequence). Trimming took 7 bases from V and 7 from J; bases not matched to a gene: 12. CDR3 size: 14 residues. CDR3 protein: CSVKPRTGVGELFF. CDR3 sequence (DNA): TGCAGTGTCAAACCCCGGACAGGCGTCGGGGAGCTGTTTTTT.

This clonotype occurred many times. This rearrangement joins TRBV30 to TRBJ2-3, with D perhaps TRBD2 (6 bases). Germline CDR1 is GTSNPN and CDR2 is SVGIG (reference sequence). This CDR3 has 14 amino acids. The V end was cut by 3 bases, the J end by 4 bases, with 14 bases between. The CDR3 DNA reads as TGTGCCTGGAGAGAAGGACTATCCTCAGATACGCAGTATTTT. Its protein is CAWREGLSSDTQYF. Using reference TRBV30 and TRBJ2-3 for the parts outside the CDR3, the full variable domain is SQTIHQWPATLVQPVGSPLSLECTVEGTSNPNLYWYRQAAGRGLQLLFYSVGIGQISSEVPQNLSASRPQDRQFILSSKKLLLSDSGFYLCAWREGLSSDTQYFGPGTRLTVL.

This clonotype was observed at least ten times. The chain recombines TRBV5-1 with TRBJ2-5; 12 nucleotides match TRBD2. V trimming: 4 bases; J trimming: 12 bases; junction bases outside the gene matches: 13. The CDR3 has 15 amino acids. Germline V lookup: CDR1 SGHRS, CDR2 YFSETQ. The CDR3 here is CASSPLGLAGTDEYF. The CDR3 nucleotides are TGCGCCAGCAGCCCCCTCGGACTAGCGGGGACGGATGAGTACTTC.

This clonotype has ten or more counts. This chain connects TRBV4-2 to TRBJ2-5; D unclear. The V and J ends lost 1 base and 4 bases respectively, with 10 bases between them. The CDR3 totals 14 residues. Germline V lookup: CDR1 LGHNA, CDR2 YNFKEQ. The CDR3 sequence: CASSQGEGGETQYF. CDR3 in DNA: TGTGCCAGCAGCCAAGGGGAAGGCGGAGAGACCCAGTACTTC.

The CDR3 nucleotides are TGCAGCGTTCGGGTGCCCGGGGAAAAACTGTTTTTT. Translated, it gives CSVRVPGEKLFF. The chain joins TRBV29-1 to TRBJ1-4; no definite D call. V dropped 5 bases and J dropped 8 bases, with 12 bases sitting between them. Germline V gene sequence: CDR1 SQVTM, CDR2 ANQGSEA. The CDR3 sequence is 12 residues long.

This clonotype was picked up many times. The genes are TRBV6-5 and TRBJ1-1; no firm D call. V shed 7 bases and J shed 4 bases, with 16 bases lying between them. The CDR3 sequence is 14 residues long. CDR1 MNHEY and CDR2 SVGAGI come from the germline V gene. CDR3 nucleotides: TGTGCCAGCACCCTGGACCTCGCAGCCACTGAAGCTTTCTTT. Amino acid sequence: CASTLDLAATEAFF.

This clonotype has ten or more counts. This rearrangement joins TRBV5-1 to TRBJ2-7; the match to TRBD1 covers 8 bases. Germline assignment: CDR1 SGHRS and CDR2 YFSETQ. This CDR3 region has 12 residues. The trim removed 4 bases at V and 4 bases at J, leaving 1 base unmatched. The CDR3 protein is CASSGQGYEQYF. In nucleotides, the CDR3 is TGCGCCAGCAGCGGACAGGGTTACGAGCAGTACTTC.

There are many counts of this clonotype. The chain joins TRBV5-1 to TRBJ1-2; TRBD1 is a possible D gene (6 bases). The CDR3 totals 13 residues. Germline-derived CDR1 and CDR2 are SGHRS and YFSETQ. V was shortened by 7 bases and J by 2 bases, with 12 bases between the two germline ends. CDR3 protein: CASRTDLNYGYTF. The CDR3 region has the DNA TGCGCCAGCCGGACAGACCTCAACTATGGCTACACCTTC.

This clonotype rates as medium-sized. CDR3 sequence reads: CASSSDGNTEAFF. The CDR3 nucleotides read TGTGCCAGCAGTTCCGACGGGAACACTGAAGCTTTCTTT. The chain combines TRBV12-3 or TRBV12-4 with TRBJ1-1; D is undetermined. V shed 4 bases and J shed 1 base, with 7 bases lying between them. The CDR3 is 13 residues long.

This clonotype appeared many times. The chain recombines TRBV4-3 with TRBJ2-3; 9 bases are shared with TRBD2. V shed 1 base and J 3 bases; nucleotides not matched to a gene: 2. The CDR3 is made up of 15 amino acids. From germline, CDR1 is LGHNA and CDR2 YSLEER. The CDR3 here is CASSQGSGSTDTQYF. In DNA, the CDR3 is TGCGCCAGCAGCCAAGGTAGCGGGAGTACAGATACGCAGTATTTT.